One and the same sample provided the 29 T cell receptor beta chains below, sequenced in a study of vaccination effects on CD4 cells after COVID-19. Culture lasted about ten days before CD4+ T cell isolation. Each participant received a vaccine that was either BNT162b2 or mRNA-1273, given as two doses. The protocol was immunoSEQ multiplex PCR, while the TCRdb copy is restricted to in-frame clones and leaves out a portion. The repertoire holds 37,000 or so clones, with 55% to 80% as singletons. Their target antigens are unknown. Source: CD4+ T cells from PBMCs cultured without peptide, taken after COVID-19 vaccination. These receptors were taken from a human donor who received a COVID-19 vaccine.

The chain is built from TRBV5-4 and TRBJ2-1; 8 bases match TRBD2. V shed 3 bases, J shed 6 bases, and the junction held 8 bases outside the gene matches. Germline CDR1 reads SGHNT; CDR2 reads YYREEE (reference sequence). There are 15 residues in the CDR3. The chain's CDR3 is CASSSNSGNGNEQFF. The CDR3 DNA follows: TGTGCCAGCAGCTCTAATAGCGGGAACGGCAATGAGCAGTTCTTC.

The V gene is TRBV7-9, the J gene TRBJ2-3; 9 positions match TRBD2. The CDR3 sequence is 17 residues long. V was pared by 3 bases and J by 1 base, with 8 bases of the junction left unmatched. CDR1 is SEHNR, CDR2 FQNEAQ, per germline (reference sequence). The CDR3 DNA reads as TGTGCCAGCAGCTTTTTAGCGGGAGTTGTCGGCACAGATACGCAGTATTTT. Protein: CASSFLAGVVGTDTQYF.

This clone was seen only a few times. The chain uses TRBV7-2 and TRBJ2-2; D is unresolved. Germline V gene lookup returns CDR1 SGHTA and CDR2 FQGNSA. V lost 5 bases, J lost 3 bases, and 4 bases lay in between. The CDR3 loop spans 12 amino acids. CDR3 nucleotide sequence: TGTGCCAGCAGCGCCTACACCGGGGAGCTGTTTTTT. Translation gives CASSAYTGELFF.

This clone appeared a few times. V gene TRBV29-1 combines with J gene TRBJ2-2; 10 bases line up with TRBD2. Germline V gene sequence: CDR1 SQVTM, CDR2 ANQGSEA. The CDR3 has 15 amino acids. The ends lost 7 bases at V and 0 bases at J; junction bases unmatched: 5. The CDR3 reads CSAGTSAANTGELFF. CDR3 DNA: TGCAGCGCTGGGACTAGCGCGGCGAACACCGGGGAGCTGTTTTTT.

The rearrangement uses TRBV5-1 and TRBJ1-4, with unresolved D. CDR1 SGHRS and CDR2 YFSETQ come from the germline V gene. Trimming cost V 1 base and J 6 bases, with 16 bases left between them. The CDR3 runs 16 residues. CDR3 sequence reads: CASSLNTPVEYEKLFF. The CDR3 DNA reads TGCGCCAGCAGCTTGAACACGCCGGTGGAATATGAAAAACTGTTTTTT. Variable domain in full (rest from reference TRBV5-1 and TRBJ1-4): KAGVTQTPRYLIKTRGQQVTLSCSPISGHRSVSWYQQTPGQGLQFLFEYFSETQRNKGNFPGRFSGRQFSNSRSEMNVSTLELGDSALYLCASSLNTPVEYEKLFFGSGTQLSVL.

The genes are TRBV7-9 and TRBJ2-1; no definite D call. Deletions cut 7 bases from V and 4 bases from J, with 11 bases between. CDR1 and CDR2 (germline): SEHNR, FQNEAQ (reference sequence). The CDR3 covers 13 residues. CDR3 DNA sequence: TGTGCCAGCACCCTAAGGGATTACAATGAGCAGTTCTTC. As protein: CASTLRDYNEQFF.

The chain joins TRBV19 to TRBJ1-4, with a weak D call TRBD1 (5 bases). The ends were cut back, 7 bases at V and 8 bases at J, with 11 bases in the middle. The CDR3 length is 12 residues. The V gene's germline CDR1 is LNHDA and CDR2 SQIVND (reference sequence). Written as DNA, the CDR3 is TGTGCCAGTAAAATGGCAGGGGAAAAACTGTTTTTT. Its translation: CASKMAGEKLFF. Drawing the rest from reference TRBV19 and TRBJ1-4, the complete variable domain is DGGITQSPKYLFRKEGQNVTLSCEQNLNHDAMYWYRQDPGQGLRLIYYSQIVNDFQKGDIAEGYSVSREKKESFPLTVTSAQKNPTAFYLCASKMAGEKLFFGSGTQLSVL.

This clone was seen only a few times. The genes are TRBV4-2 and TRBJ1-2; the match to TRBD1 covers 9 bases. The CDR3 covers 15 residues. Germline V gives CDR1 LGHNA, CDR2 YNFKEQ. V dropped 0 bases and J dropped 8; count of bases not matched to a gene: 7. CDR3 residues: CASSQEGDRENGYTF. CDR3 bases: TGTGCCAGCAGCCAAGAGGGGGACAGGGAGAACGGCTACACCTTC.

The chain uses TRBV6-2 or TRBV6-3 and TRBJ2-1; TRBD2 matches 9 bases. This CDR3 contains 19 residues. Germline CDR1 is MNHEY and CDR2 is SVGEGT. With 4 bases clipped from V and 13 bases from J, the junction kept 26 bases outside the gene matches. The CDR3 here is CASSSSVFKGGGRAGEQFF. CDR3 coding DNA: TGTGCCAGCAGTTCATCAGTGTTCAAGGGAGGCGGGAGGGCCGGTGAACAGTTCTTC.

The chain couples TRBV5-4 to TRBJ2-7; 10 bases agree with TRBD2. CDR1 is SGHNT and CDR2 is YYREEE in the germline V gene (reference sequence). The CDR3 length is 11 residues. Trimming at V came to 4 bases and at J to 12 bases, leaving 4 bases not matched to a gene. As DNA, the CDR3 is TGTGCCAGCAGCAAAAGACTAGCGGGGTACTTC. This translates into CASSKRLAGYF.

The table lists this clone with a few counts. The gene calls are TRBV5-5 and TRBJ2-7; 10 bases map to TRBD2. From germline, CDR1 is SGHKS and CDR2 YYEKEE (reference sequence). This CDR3 has 13 amino acids. V lost 6 bases to trimming and J lost 4 bases; unmatched junction nucleotides: 4. In nucleotides, the CDR3 is TGTGCCAGCACCACTAGCGGGACATACGAGCAGTACTTC. Encoded protein: CASTTSGTYEQYF.

The chain recombines TRBV7-2 with TRBJ1-2; tentatively, D is TRBD1 (6 bases). Trimming pared 7 bases from V and 2 bases from J, leaving 14 bases between. Germline values: CDR1 SGHTA, CDR2 FQGNSA. The CDR3 has 14 residues. The CDR3 DNA is TGTGCCAGCACAGGACAGCGGGCCAACTATGGCTACACCTTC. Translating gives CASTGQRANYGYTF.

V gene TRBV3-1 (or the pseudogene TRBV3-2) combines with J gene TRBJ2-2, with no clear D. Deletions cut 5 bases from V and 4 bases from J, with 14 bases between. Germline V gene sequence: CDR1 LGHDT, CDR2 YNNKEL (reference sequence). CDR3 size: 15 residues. CDR3 loop: CASSDTNSFTGELFF. CDR3 bases: TGTGCCAGCAGCGATACTAACAGCTTCACCGGGGAGCTGTTTTTT.

The chain is built from TRBV6-6 and TRBJ1-3; D unclear. Trimming left V 2 bases short and J 0 bases short, with 8 bases between. Germline values: CDR1 MNHNY, CDR2 SVGAGI (reference sequence). This CDR3 has 15 amino acids. The CDR3 region has the DNA TGTGCCAGCAGTTACGGACGGCACTCTGGAAACACCATATATTTT. Translating gives CASSYGRHSGNTIYF.

This clone occurred a few times. The chain combines TRBV4-1 with TRBJ2-2; D might be TRBD1 or TRBD2, each matching 5 bases. V was clipped by 8 bases and J by 0 bases, with 13 bases between them. Germline values: CDR1 MGHRA, CDR2 YSYEKL. CDR3 length: 15 residues. The CDR3 bases are TGCGCCAGCCGGGGCGGTGGAACGAACACCGGGGAGCTGTTTTTT. This sequence encodes CASRGGGTNTGELFF.

This chain joins TRBV7-8 and TRBJ1-2; 8 nucleotides match TRBD1. Germline V CDR1 and CDR2: SGHVS, FQNEAQ. The CDR3 loop spans 16 amino acids. With 3 bases clipped from V and 7 bases from J, the junction kept 13 bases outside the gene matches. The DNA for the CDR3 is TGTGCCAGCAGCTTGGACAGGGTTCTACCTTTACGTGGCTACACCTTC. As protein: CASSLDRVLPLRGYTF.

J is TRBJ1-2 and V is TRBV20-1; D ambiguous. Trimming cost V 3 bases and J 5 bases, with 7 bases left between them. This CDR3 is built from 11 residues. Germline CDR1 is DFQATT and CDR2 is SNEGSKA (reference sequence). DNA for the CDR3: TGCAGTGCTAGTGCCTTATATGGCTACACCTTC. Encoded protein: CSASALYGYTF.

CDR3 DNA: TGTGCCAGCAGTTTGGGGACCGGGGAGCTGTTTTTT. Residues: CASSLGTGELFF. This chain joins TRBV12-3 or TRBV12-4 and TRBJ2-2; the D is unclear. This CDR3 has 12 amino acids. Trimming left V 3 bases short and J 5 bases short, with 4 bases between.

J is TRBJ2-3 and V is TRBV5-1, with D uncertain. Per germline, CDR1 SGHRS and CDR2 YFSETQ. The ends were cut back, 0 bases at V and 1 base at J, with 6 bases in the middle. CDR3 size: 14 residues. DNA for the CDR3: TGCGCCAGCAGCTTGGCCGAGGGCACAGATACGCAGTATTTT. It translates to CASSLAEGTDTQYF.

The chain uses TRBV15 and TRBJ1-4; D not certain. CDR3 length: 14 amino acids. V dropped 0 bases and J dropped 12 bases, with 14 bases sitting between them. CDR1 LNHNV and CDR2 YYDKDF come from the germline V gene (reference sequence). The CDR3 is CATSRDISVGELFF. CDR3 coding DNA: TGTGCCACCAGCAGAGATATATCGGTTGGGGAACTGTTTTTT.

This chain uses TRBV3-1 (or the pseudogene TRBV3-2) with TRBJ2-3; D unclear. The germline gives CDR1 LGHDT, CDR2 YNNKEL (reference sequence). The V end was cut by 5 bases, the J end by 2 bases, with 23 bases between. The CDR3 runs 18 residues. The CDR3 reads CASSTPFPDIRDTDTQYF. The CDR3 DNA reads as TGTGCCAGCAGCACGCCTTTTCCTGACATACGAGACACAGATACGCAGTATTTT.

This chain links TRBV2 with TRBJ2-4; no definite D call. The CDR3 is 13 amino acids. Trimming left V 7 bases short and J 0 bases short, with 7 bases between. The V gene's germline CDR1 is SNHLY and CDR2 FYNNEI. CDR3 sequence: CASIPIAKNIQYF. CDR3 DNA: TGTGCCAGCATTCCTATAGCCAAAAACATTCAGTACTTC. Combining the CDR3 with reference TRBV2 and TRBJ2-4 gives the whole variable domain EPEVTQTPSHQVTQMGQEVILRCVPISNHLYFYWYRQILGQKVEFLVSFYNNEISEKSEIFDDQFSVERPDGSNFTLKIRSTKLEDSAMYFCASIPIAKNIQYFGAGTRLSVL.

The V call is TRBV7-2, the J call TRBJ1-5; D unclear. This CDR3 comprises 13 residues. Looked up from germline, CDR1 is SGHTA and CDR2 is FQGNSA. Trimming shortened V by 1 base and J by 6 bases, and 7 bases separated the two germline ends. The CDR3 region is CASSLVGGQPQHF. CDR3 nucleotide sequence: TGTGCCAGCAGCTTAGTGGGAGGTCAGCCCCAGCATTTT.

The chain uses TRBV7-8 and TRBJ1-1; 7 bases agree with TRBD1. The CDR3 has 14 residues. V lost 4 bases to trimming and J lost 3 bases; unmatched junction nucleotides: 5. Germline lookup yields CDR1 SGHVS and CDR2 FQNEAQ. CDR3 DNA sequence: TGTGCCAGCAGCTATGACAGGGTATACACTGAAGCTTTCTTT. The encoded protein is CASSYDRVYTEAFF. The full variable domain, rest sourced from reference TRBV7-8 and TRBJ1-1, is GAGVSQSPRYKVAKRGQDVALRCDPISGHVSLFWYQQALGQGPEFLTYFQNEAQLDKSGLPSDRFFAERPEGSVSTLKIQRTQQEDSAVYLCASSYDRVYTEAFFGQGTRLTVV.

The chain joins TRBV4-1 to TRBJ1-2; 7 bases fit TRBD1. CDR3 length: 15 residues. V trimming: 3 bases; J trimming: 5 bases; junction bases outside the gene matches: 9. From germline, CDR1 is MGHRA and CDR2 YSYEKL. The CDR3 nucleotides are TGCGCCAGCAGCCACCCACAGGGGACGGAATATGGCTACACCTTC. As protein: CASSHPQGTEYGYTF.

The chain has TRBV12-3 or TRBV12-4 and TRBJ2-7; no clear D. CDR3 size: 11 residues. V lost 1 base, J lost 6 bases, and 4 bases lay in between. CDR3 nucleotide sequence: TGTGCCAGCAGTTTAGTCTCCGAGCAGTACTTC. Protein product: CASSLVSEQYF.

This rearrangement joins TRBV3-1 (or the pseudogene TRBV3-2) to TRBJ2-7; D may match TRBD1 or TRBD2 (6 bases each). CDR3 size: 16 residues. The V end was cut by 4 bases, the J end by 0 bases, with 16 bases between. Germline CDR1 and CDR2: LGHDT and YNNKEL (reference sequence). CDR3 sequence: CASSLRGGLSSYEQYF. The CDR3 DNA reads as TGTGCCAGCAGCCTAAGAGGGGGGCTTAGCTCCTACGAGCAGTACTTC.

This rearrangement joins TRBV5-4 to TRBJ1-1; weak D call: TRBD1 (6 bases). The germline gives CDR1 SGHNT, CDR2 YYREEE (reference sequence). The CDR3 runs 15 residues. V was pared by 5 bases and J by 6 bases, with 20 bases between. The CDR3 region is CASRQAGGARAEAFF. The CDR3 nucleotides are TGTGCCAGCAGGCAAGCGGGGGGGGCGCGAGCTGAAGCTTTCTTT. Variable domain in full (rest from reference TRBV5-4 and TRBJ1-1): ETGVTQSPTHLIKTRGQQVTLRCSSQSGHNTVSWYQQALGQGPQFIFQYYREEENGRGNFPPRFSGLQFPNYSSELNVNALELDDSALYLCASRQAGGARAEAFFGQGTRLTVV.

This clone showed up just once. The chain joins TRBV19 to TRBJ1-2; D remains unclear. Germline V gives CDR1 LNHDA, CDR2 SQIVND (reference sequence). The V and J ends lost 5 bases and 5 bases respectively, with 12 bases between them. CDR3 length equals 13 residues. The CDR3 spells CASSPRGAYGYTF. The CDR3 region has the DNA TGTGCCAGTAGTCCCCGGGGAGCATATGGCTACACCTTC.